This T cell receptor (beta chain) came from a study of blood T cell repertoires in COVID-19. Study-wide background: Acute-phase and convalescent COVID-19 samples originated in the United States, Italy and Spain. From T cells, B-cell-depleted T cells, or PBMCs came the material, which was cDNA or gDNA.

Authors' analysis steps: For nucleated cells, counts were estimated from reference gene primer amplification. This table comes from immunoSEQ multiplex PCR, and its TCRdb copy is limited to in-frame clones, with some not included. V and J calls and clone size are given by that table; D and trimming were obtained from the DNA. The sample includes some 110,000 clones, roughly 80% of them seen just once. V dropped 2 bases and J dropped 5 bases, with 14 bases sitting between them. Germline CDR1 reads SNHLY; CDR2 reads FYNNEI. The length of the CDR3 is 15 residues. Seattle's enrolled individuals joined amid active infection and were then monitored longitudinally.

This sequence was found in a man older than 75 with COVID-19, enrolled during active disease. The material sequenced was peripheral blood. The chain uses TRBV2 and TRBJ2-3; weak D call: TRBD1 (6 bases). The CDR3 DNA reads TGTGCCAGCAGTGAAAGGGGCAGGGGCTTAGATACGCAGTATTTT. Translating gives CASSERGRGLDTQYF.